A single sample is the source of the 17 T cell receptor beta chains below, sequenced in a study of Ad26.COV2.S vaccination and SARS-CoV-2 variants. Clones were read by immunoSEQ multiplex PCR, and TCRdb kept only the in-frame ones, dropping some. The sample has 300,000 to 400,000 clones; around 87% are singletons. Treatment specified: 19 received Ad26.COV2.S at low or high dose, single or two shots; about five received placebo; per-sample allocation not given. Sampling occurred on day 63 after the first vaccine or placebo injection. Source: peripheral blood, taken in a trial of Ad26.COV2.S vaccine versus placebo. The receptors derive from a person between 18 and 60 years old who received the Ad26.COV2.S COVID-19 vaccine or a placebo.

The J gene is TRBJ1-1, the V gene TRBV7-8; 8 nucleotides align to TRBD1. Germline CDR1 and CDR2: SGHVS and FQNEAQ. The CDR3 is made up of 15 amino acids. With V trimmed by 2 bases and J by 0 bases, 2 bases remained unmatched. The CDR3 region has the DNA TGTGCCAGCAGCTTAACAGGGGGAATGAACACTGAAGCTTTCTTT. Translating gives CASSLTGGMNTEAFF.

The V call is TRBV28, the J call TRBJ2-3; no clear D. In germline, CDR1 is MDHEN, CDR2 SYDVKM. V was clipped by 10 bases and J by 2 bases, with 22 bases between them. The CDR3 is 16 amino acids. The CDR3 spells CAISWSWADPTDTQYF. As DNA, the CDR3 is TGTGCCATCTCCTGGTCCTGGGCGGACCCCACAGATACGCAGTATTTT.

The genes are TRBV19 and TRBJ1-4, with D unclear. The CDR3 is 14 residues long. The germline V gene encodes CDR1 LNHDA and CDR2 SQIVND (reference sequence). The V end lost 5 bases, the J end lost 0 bases, and 7 bases lay between the germline ends. This CDR3 reads CASSRAATNEKLFF. The CDR3 nucleotides are TGTGCCAGTAGTCGGGCCGCAACTAATGAAAAACTGTTTTTT.

Only one count was recorded for this clone. The CDR3 DNA follows: TGTGCCAGCAGCTCCGCCAAAAAACTGTTTTTT. Protein: CASSSAKKLFF. The V and J genes are TRBV12-3 or TRBV12-4 and TRBJ1-4; the D is unclear. This CDR3 region has 11 residues. V lost 6 bases and J 9 bases, leaving 8 bases between the germline ends.

The genes are TRBV3-1 (or the pseudogene TRBV3-2) and TRBJ2-2; a possible D gene is TRBD2 (6 bases). Trimming removed 1 base at V and 3 bases at J, with 15 bases between. The CDR3 totals 17 residues. Germline CDR1 reads LGHDT; CDR2 reads YNNKEL (reference sequence). DNA for the CDR3: TGTGCCAGCAGCCAAGGCCGGGACTCCCAGGACACCGGGGAGCTGTTTTTT. It is translated as CASSQGRDSQDTGELFF.

The gene calls are TRBV12-3 or TRBV12-4 and TRBJ2-1, with unresolved D. V shed 1 base and J shed 7 bases, with 5 bases lying between them. CDR3 length: 12 residues. The CDR3 loop reads CASSLVQNEQFF. CDR3 coding DNA: TGTGCCAGCAGTTTAGTACAAAATGAGCAGTTCTTC.

On this clone: Compared with germline, one end of the junction differs, possibly owing to a read error. The rearrangement links TRBV7-7 to TRBJ2-5; the match to TRBD1 covers 10 bases. This CDR3 contains 15 residues. From germline, CDR1 is SSHAT and CDR2 FNYEAQ (reference sequence). In DNA, the CDR3 is TGTGCTAGCAGCTCCGGGACAGGGGACCAAGAGACCCAGTACTTC. It encodes CASSSGTGDQETQYF.

This clone was observed once. This chain connects TRBV5-1 to TRBJ2-7; D uncertain. The CDR3 consists of 15 residues. V lost 0 bases and J 0 bases, leaving 10 bases between the germline ends. Germline V gene lookup returns CDR1 SGHRS and CDR2 YFSETQ. This CDR3 is CASSLETFSSYEQYF. The CDR3 DNA reads as TGCGCCAGCAGCTTGGAGACCTTCAGCTCCTACGAGCAGTACTTC.

The V gene is TRBV6-2 or TRBV6-3, the J gene TRBJ1-3; the D is unclear. The germline V and J ends were trimmed by 6 bases and 3 bases, with 12 bases remaining between them. CDR3 length: 14 residues. Germline loops: CDR1 MNHEY, CDR2 SVGEGT. CDR3 nucleotide sequence: TGTGCCAGCAGCCCGGCCGAAATTGGAAACACCATATATTTT. Residues: CASSPAEIGNTIYF.

V usage is TRBV19 and J usage is TRBJ1-2; 7 bases align to TRBD1. V lost 2 bases and J lost 1; bases outside the gene matches: 7. In germline, CDR1 is LNHDA, CDR2 SQIVND (reference sequence). The CDR3 is made up of 16 amino acids. This CDR3 reads CASSIWAGGSNYGYTF. Here the CDR3 DNA reads TGTGCCAGTAGTATATGGGCAGGGGGAAGTAACTATGGCTACACCTTC.

This chain links TRBV19 with TRBJ1-6; D is unresolved. Trimming removed 2 bases from V and 6 bases from J, with 11 bases in between. CDR1 and CDR2 (germline): LNHDA, SQIVND (reference sequence). This CDR3 region has 15 residues. The chain's CDR3 is CASSIPTLPNSPLHF. DNA for the CDR3: TGTGCCAGTAGTATACCGACACTGCCTAATTCACCCCTCCACTTT.

The chain joins TRBV28 to TRBJ2-5; D not resolved. V was trimmed by 8 bases and J by 2 bases, leaving 12 bases between them. The CDR3 has 13 residues. CDR1 is MDHEN, CDR2 SYDVKM, per germline. The CDR3 is CASHKVIQETQYF. In DNA form, the CDR3 reads TGTGCCAGCCACAAAGTGATACAAGAGACCCAGTACTTC.

The V and J genes are TRBV2 and TRBJ2-3; 11 nucleotides agree with TRBD2. J lost 5 bases, V lost 3 bases, and 10 bases had no gene match. The CDR3 covers 17 residues. Germline assignment: CDR1 SNHLY and CDR2 FYNNEI. CDR3 region: CASSDRNSGGAEDTQYF. The CDR3 DNA reads TGTGCCAGCAGTGATCGGAATAGCGGGGGGGCCGAAGATACGCAGTATTTT.

This clone was detected once. This sequence joins TRBV7-3 and TRBJ2-7; 10 bases fit TRBD1. The V gene end was trimmed by 6 bases and the J gene end by 3 bases; junction bases not matched to a gene: 5. The CDR3 has 14 amino acids. CDR1 SGHTA and CDR2 FQGTGA come from the germline V gene. In nucleotides, the CDR3 is TGTGCCAGCAGTTGGGACAGGGGAAGCTACGAGCAGTACTTC. This codes for CASSWDRGSYEQYF.

The rearrangement joins TRBV7-9 to TRBJ1-1, with D tentatively TRBD1 (6 bases). Germline CDR1 and CDR2: SEHNR and FQNEAQ (reference sequence). The CDR3 sequence is 16 residues long. Trimming left V 5 bases short and J 0 bases short, with 16 bases between. CDR3 sequence: CASSRWDIGMNTEAFF. The CDR3 DNA reads as TGTGCCAGCAGCCGTTGGGACATCGGAATGAACACTGAAGCTTTCTTT.

This chain joins TRBV19 and TRBJ2-2, with 9 bases fitting TRBD1. The CDR3 contains 17 residues. With V trimmed by 4 bases and J by 2 bases, 8 bases remained unmatched. The germline CDR1 and CDR2 sequences are LNHDA and SQIVND (reference sequence). The CDR3 nucleotides are TGTGCCAGTAGTAGGGTCCCGGGACAGGGAAACACCGGGGAGCTGTTTTTT. Translating it yields CASSRVPGQGNTGELFF. Full variable domain (remainder filled in from reference TRBV19 and TRBJ2-2): DGGITQSPKYLFRKEGQNVTLSCEQNLNHDAMYWYRQDPGQGLRLIYYSQIVNDFQKGDIAEGYSVSREKKESFPLTVTSAQKNPTAFYLCASSRVPGQGNTGELFFGEGSRLTVL.

J is TRBJ2-1 and V is TRBV30; D gene uncertain. Trimming took 1 base from V and 6 from J, leaving 4 bases between them. Germline V CDR1 and CDR2: GTSNPN, SVGIG (reference sequence). This CDR3 has 11 amino acids. CDR3 in DNA: TGTGCCTGGAGTGGTCGCAATGAGCAGTTCTTC. Its translation is CAWSGRNEQFF.